The T cell receptor (beta chain) under discussion was sequenced for a study of blood T cell repertoires in COVID-19. Looking at the study overall: Nucleic acid was either cDNA or gDNA, and it came from T cells, B-cell-depleted T cells, or PBMCs.

Some clones are missing from TCRdb's copy, which holds only in-frame ones; the method was immunoSEQ multiplex PCR. The sample holds hundreds of thousands of clones, 85% seen once. Participants' own reports of clinical history determined their cohort assignment. The CDR3 consists of 15 residues. Germline-derived CDR1 and CDR2 are SGHRS and YFSETQ. Unmatched junction bases numbered 6, after V lost 4 bases and J lost 2 bases. The TCR originated in a woman in her forties or fifties with acute COVID-19. The V call is TRBV5-1, the J call TRBJ2-1; TRBD1 matches at 7 bases. Sequencing input: PBMCs or T cells enriched from blood (not recorded which). The CDR3 region is CASSPDTGAYNEQFF. The CDR3 coding sequence is TGCGCCAGCAGCCCGGACACAGGGGCCTACAATGAGCAGTTCTTC. The entire variable domain, with the rest obtained from reference TRBV5-1 and TRBJ2-1, is as follows: KAGVTQTPRYLIKTRGQQVTLSCSPISGHRSVSWYQQTPGQGLQFLFEYFSETQRNKGNFPGRFSGRQFSNSRSEMNVSTLELGDSALYLCASSPDTGAYNEQFFGPGTRLTVL.